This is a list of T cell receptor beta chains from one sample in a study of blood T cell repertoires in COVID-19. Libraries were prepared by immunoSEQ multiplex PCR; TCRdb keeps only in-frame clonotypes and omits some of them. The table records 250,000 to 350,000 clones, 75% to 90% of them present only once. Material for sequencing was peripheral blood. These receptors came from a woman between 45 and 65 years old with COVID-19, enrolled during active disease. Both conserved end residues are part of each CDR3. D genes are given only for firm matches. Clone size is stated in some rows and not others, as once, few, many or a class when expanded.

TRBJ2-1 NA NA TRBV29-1 CSVGGPNNEQFF TGCAGCGTTGGAGGGCCAAACAATGAGCAGTTCTTC
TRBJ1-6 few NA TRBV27 CASSWGPSASSYNSPLHF TGTGCCAGCAGTTGGGGGCCGTCGGCTAGCTCCTATAATTCACCCCTCCACTTT
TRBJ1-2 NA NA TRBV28 CASRDPGGAGYTF TGTGCCAGCAGGGACCCCGGGGGGGCTGGCTACACCTTC
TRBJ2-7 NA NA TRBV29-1 CSVNPGVDEQYF TGCAGCGTCAATCCGGGGGTGGACGAGCAGTACTTC
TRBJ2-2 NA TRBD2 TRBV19 CASGGFVGELFF TGTGCCTCGGGGGGGTTTGTCGGGGAGCTGTTTTTT
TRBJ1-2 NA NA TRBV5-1 CASSSLGGTNYGYTF TGCGCCAGCAGCTCCCTCGGCGGAACTAACTATGGCTACACCTTC
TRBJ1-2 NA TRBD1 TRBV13 CASSPGTGANYGYTF TGTGCCAGCAGCCCTGGGACAGGAGCTAACTATGGCTACACCTTC
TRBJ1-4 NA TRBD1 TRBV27 CASSSDRGWSEKLFF TGTGCCAGCAGTTCGGACAGGGGATGGAGTGAAAAACTGTTTTTT
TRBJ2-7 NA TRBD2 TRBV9 CASSVEAAGGPYEQYF TGTGCCAGCAGCGTAGAGGCGGCGGGAGGCCCCTACGAGCAGTACTTC
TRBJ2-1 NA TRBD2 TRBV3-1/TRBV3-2 CASSPGIAGGEQFF TGTGCCAGCAGCCCCGGGATAGCGGGAGGAGAGCAGTTCTTC
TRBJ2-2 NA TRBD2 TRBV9 CASSPREGRYTGELFF TGTGCCAGCAGCCCTAGGGAGGGCCGGTACACCGGGGAGCTGTTTTTT
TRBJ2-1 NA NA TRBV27 CASSLGGNSYNEQFF TGTGCCAGCAGTTTAGGCGGGAACTCCTACAATGAGCAGTTCTTC
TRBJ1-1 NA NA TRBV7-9 CASSWDINTEAFF TGTGCCAGCAGCTGGGACATTAACACTGAAGCTTTCTTT
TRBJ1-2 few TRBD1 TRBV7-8 CASSLVGRGTGTTNYGYTF TGTGCCAGCAGCTTAGTGGGGAGGGGGACAGGGACAACAAACTATGGCTACACCTTC
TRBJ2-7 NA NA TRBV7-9 CASTRGSTYEQYF TGTGCCAGCACGAGGGGTTCTACCTACGAGCAGTACTTC
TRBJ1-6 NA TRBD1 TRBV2 CASDRVFSSPLHF TGTGCCAGCGACAGGGTCTTTAGTTCACCCCTCCACTTT
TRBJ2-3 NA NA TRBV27 CASSISKGTDTQYF TGTGCCAGCAGTATCTCTAAAGGCACAGATACGCAGTATTTT
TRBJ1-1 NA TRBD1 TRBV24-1 CATSFRGVAFF TGTGCCACCAGTTTCAGGGGGGTAGCTTTCTTT
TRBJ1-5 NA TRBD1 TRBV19 CASSLGTGGGFGHQPQHF TGTGCCAGTAGTTTAGGGACAGGGGGCGGTTTCGGTCATCAGCCCCAGCATTTT
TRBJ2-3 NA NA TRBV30 CAWSEGGVTDTQYF TGTGCCTGGAGTGAAGGGGGGGTTACAGATACGCAGTATTTT
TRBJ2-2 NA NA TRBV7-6 CASSLTSGLGSGELFF TGTGCCAGCAGCTTGACGAGCGGCCTAGGCTCCGGGGAGCTGTTTTTT
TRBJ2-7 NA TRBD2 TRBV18 CASSTGLAGGAYEQYF TGTGCCAGCTCAACGGGACTAGCGGGAGGAGCCTACGAGCAGTACTTC
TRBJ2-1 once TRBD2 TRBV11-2 CASSLGGGSYNEQFF TGTGCCAGCAGCTTAGGGGGGGGGTCCTACAATGAGCAGTTCTTC
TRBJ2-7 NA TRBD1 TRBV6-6 CASSRDRASRLGLEQYF TGTGCCAGCAGTCGGGACAGGGCATCCCGGTTAGGGCTCGAGCAGTACTTC
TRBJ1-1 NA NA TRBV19 CASSIGGAAGAMDMNTEAFF TGTGCCAGTAGTATAGGAGGGGCGGCGGGGGCGATGGATATGAACACTGAAGCTTTCTTT
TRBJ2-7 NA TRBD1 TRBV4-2 CASSQTLGQGEKVEQYF TGTGCCAGCAGCCAAACCCTAGGACAGGGGGAGAAAGTTGAGCAGTACTTC
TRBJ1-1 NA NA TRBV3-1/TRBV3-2 CASSPWGVLTEAFF TGTGCCAGCAGCCCCTGGGGCGTTTTGACTGAAGCTTTCTTT
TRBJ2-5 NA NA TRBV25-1 CASSELLGVSAGETQYF TGTGCCAGCAGTGAATTATTGGGCGTCTCCGCAGGGGAGACCCAGTACTTC
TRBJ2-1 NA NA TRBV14 CASSSGVGGGQLNEQFF TGTGCCAGCAGCTCCGGTGTAGGGGGAGGGCAACTAAATGAGCAGTTCTTC
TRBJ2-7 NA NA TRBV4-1 CASSQERGYEQYF TGCGCCAGCAGCCAAGAAAGGGGATACGAGCAGTACTTC
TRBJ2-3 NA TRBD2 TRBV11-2 CASSFKGLAGRDTQYF TGTGCCAGCAGCTTTAAGGGACTAGCGGGAAGAGATACGCAGTATTTT
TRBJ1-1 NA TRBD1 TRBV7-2 CASNRGPNTEAFF TGTGCCAGCAATAGGGGGCCAAACACTGAAGCTTTCTTT
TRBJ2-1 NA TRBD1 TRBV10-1 CASSATGGSEQFF TGCGCCAGCAGTGCTACAGGGGGCTCTGAGCAGTTCTTC
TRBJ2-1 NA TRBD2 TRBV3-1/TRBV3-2 CASSLAGVSNEQFF TGTGCCAGCAGCTTAGCGGGAGTGAGTAATGAGCAGTTCTTC
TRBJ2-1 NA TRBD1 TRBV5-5 CASSRLGTGSYNEQFF TGTGCCAGCAGCCGTCTGGGGACAGGCTCCTACAATGAGCAGTTCTTC
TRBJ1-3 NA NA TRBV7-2 CASSLLHRAGNTIYF TGTGCCAGCAGCTTATTACACAGGGCTGGAAACACCATATATTTT
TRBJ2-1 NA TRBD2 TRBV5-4 CASSRASGYNEQFF TGTGCCAGCAGCCGGGCTAGCGGTTACAATGAGCAGTTCTTC
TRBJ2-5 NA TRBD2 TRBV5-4 CASRSGVSGRAAETQYF TGTGCCAGCAGGTCGGGGGTTAGCGGGAGGGCCGCCGAGACCCAGTACTTC
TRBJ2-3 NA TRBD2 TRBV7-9 CASSLGVQGASGSTDTQYF TGTGCCAGCAGCTTAGGTGTACAGGGAGCTAGCGGGAGCACAGATACGCAGTATTTT
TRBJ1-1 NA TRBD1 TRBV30 CAWSGNLRGPNTEAFF TGTGCCTGGAGTGGAAACCTCAGGGGGCCGAACACTGAAGCTTTCTTT
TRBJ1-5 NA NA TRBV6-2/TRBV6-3 CASSYKAGDPLVPQHF TGTGCCAGCAGTTACAAGGCAGGGGACCCTTTAGTGCCCCAGCATTTT
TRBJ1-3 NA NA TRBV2 CANREGIASGNTIYF TGTGCCAACCGGGAGGGGATAGCCTCTGGAAACACCATATATTTT
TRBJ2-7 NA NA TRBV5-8 CASSWVGLRGAYEQYF TGTGCCAGCAGCTGGGTAGGTTTGCGGGGCGCCTACGAGCAGTACTTC
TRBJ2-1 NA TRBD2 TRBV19 CASSISGSPSYNEQFF TGTGCCAGTAGTATTAGCGGGAGCCCCTCCTACAATGAGCAGTTCTTC
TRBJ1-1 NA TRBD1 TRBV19 CASSTWTGVAFF TGTGCCAGTAGTACATGGACAGGCGTAGCTTTCTTT
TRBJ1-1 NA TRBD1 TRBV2 CASRTGENTEAFF TGTGCCAGCAGAACAGGGGAGAACACTGAAGCTTTCTTT
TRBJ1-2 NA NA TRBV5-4 CASSLAQGYGYTF TGTGCCAGCAGCTTGGCCCAGGGGTATGGCTACACCTTC
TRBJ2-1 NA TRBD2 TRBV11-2 CASSLGQLAGPNEQFF TGTGCCAGCAGCTTAGGACAACTAGCGGGACCGAATGAGCAGTTCTTC
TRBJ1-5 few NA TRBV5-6 CASSPWTVSGNQPQHF TGTGCCAGCAGCCCGTGGACAGTCAGTGGCAATCAGCCCCAGCATTTT